This TCR beta chain came from a study of T cell responses to AZD1222 COVID-19 vaccine. Study-level results: Targets within unmutated variant regions were reportedly found for nearly half of spike-specific TCRs. Increases in Spike-specific TCR breadth and depth were seen after two AZD1222 doses.

The CDR3 length is 13 residues. V was pared by 3 bases and J by 1 base, with 6 bases between. Data came from immunoSEQ multiplex PCR; TCRdb stores just in-frame clones and leaves some out. This repertoire shows about 160,000 clones, 90% to 95% found once; its top ten account for about 0.9%. With respect to this clone: Its antigen is as yet unknown.

The sequencing used peripheral blood, collected on day 0 of AZD1222 vaccination. The chain is built from TRBV12-3 or TRBV12-4 and TRBJ1-1; weak D call: TRBD1 (5 bases). The TCR was taken from an adult in good health. The CDR3 region is CASSFGGNTEAFF. Written as DNA, the CDR3 is TGTGCCAGCAGTTTCGGGGGGAACACTGAAGCTTTCTTT.